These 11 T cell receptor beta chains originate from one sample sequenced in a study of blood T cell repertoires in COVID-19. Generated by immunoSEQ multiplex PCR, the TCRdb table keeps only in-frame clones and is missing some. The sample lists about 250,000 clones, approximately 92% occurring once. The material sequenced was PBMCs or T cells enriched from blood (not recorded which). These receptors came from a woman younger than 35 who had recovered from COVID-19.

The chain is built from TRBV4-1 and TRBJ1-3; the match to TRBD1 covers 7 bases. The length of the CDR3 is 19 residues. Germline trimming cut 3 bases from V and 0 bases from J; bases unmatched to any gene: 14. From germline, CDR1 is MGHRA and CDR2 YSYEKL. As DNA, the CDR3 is TGCGCCAGCAGCCAGCCCGCTCGACAGGGACCGTCCTCTGGAAACACCATATATTTT. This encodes CASSQPARQGPSSGNTIYF.

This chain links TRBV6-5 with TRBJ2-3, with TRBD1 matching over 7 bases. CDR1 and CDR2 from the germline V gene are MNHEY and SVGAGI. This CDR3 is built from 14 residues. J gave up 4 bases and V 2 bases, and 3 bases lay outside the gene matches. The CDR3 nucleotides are TGTGCCAGCAGTTACAACAGGGGCGCAGATACGCAGTATTTT. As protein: CASSYNRGADTQYF.

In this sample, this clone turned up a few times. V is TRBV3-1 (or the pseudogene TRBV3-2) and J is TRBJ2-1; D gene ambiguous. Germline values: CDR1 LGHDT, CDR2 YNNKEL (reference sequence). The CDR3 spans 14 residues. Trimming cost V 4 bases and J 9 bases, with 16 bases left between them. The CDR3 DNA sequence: TGTGCCAGCAGCCGACCAACAGAAGTCGCTGAGCAGTTCTTC. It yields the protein CASSRPTEVAEQFF.

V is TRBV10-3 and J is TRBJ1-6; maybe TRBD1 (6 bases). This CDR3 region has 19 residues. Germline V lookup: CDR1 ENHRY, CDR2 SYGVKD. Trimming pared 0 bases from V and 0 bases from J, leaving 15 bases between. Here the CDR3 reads CAISESNGQRSSYNSPLHF. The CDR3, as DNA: TGTGCCATCAGTGAGTCGAATGGACAGCGGAGCTCCTATAATTCACCCCTCCACTTT.

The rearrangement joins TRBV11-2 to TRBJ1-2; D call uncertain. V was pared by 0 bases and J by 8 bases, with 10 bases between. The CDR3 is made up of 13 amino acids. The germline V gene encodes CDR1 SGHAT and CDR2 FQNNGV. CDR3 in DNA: TGTGCCAGCAGCTTAGATCCCCCAGGAGGCTACACCTTC. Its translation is CASSLDPPGGYTF.

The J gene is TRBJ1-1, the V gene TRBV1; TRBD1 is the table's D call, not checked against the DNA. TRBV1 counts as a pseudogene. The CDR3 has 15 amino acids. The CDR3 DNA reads TGCACCAGCAGCCAAAAGGGGGCGCGAGACACTGAAGCTTTCTTT. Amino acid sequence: CTSSQKGARDTEAFF.

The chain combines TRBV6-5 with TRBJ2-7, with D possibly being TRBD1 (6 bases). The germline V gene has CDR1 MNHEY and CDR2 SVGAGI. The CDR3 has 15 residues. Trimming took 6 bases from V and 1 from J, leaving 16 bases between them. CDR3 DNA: TGTGCCAGCAGCCACAGGGCCCTCGGATCCTACGAGCAGTACTTC. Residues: CASSHRALGSYEQYF.

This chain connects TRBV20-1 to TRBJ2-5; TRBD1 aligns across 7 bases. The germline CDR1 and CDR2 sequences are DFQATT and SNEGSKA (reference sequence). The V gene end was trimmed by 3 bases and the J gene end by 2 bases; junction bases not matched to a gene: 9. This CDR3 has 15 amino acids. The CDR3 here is CSASNYRGFQETQYF. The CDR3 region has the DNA TGCAGTGCTAGTAATTACAGGGGCTTTCAAGAGACCCAGTACTTC.

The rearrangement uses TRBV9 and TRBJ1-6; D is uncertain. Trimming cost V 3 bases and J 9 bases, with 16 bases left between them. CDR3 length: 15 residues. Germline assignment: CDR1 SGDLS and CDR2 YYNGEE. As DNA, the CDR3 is TGTGCCAGCAGCGCGACGATGGGCTATGGTTCACCCCTCCACTTT. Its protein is CASSATMGYGSPLHF. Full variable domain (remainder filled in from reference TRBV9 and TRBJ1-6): DSGVTQTPKHLITATGQRVTLRCSPRSGDLSVYWYQQSLDQGLQFLIQYYNGEERAKGNILERFSAQQFPDLHSELNLSSLELGDSALYFCASSATMGYGSPLHFGNGTRLTVT.

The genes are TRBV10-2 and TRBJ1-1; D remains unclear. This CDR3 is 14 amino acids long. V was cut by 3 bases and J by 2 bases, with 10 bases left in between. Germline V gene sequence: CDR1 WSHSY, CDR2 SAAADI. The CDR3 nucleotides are TGCGCCAGCAGTGACCACTCAAGAAACACTGAAGCTTTCTTT. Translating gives CASSDHSRNTEAFF.

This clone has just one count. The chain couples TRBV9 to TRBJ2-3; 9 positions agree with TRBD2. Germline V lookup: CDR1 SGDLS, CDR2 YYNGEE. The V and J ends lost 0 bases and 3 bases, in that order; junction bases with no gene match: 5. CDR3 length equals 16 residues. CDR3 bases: TGTGCCAGCAGCGTAGGGGCTAGCGGGGAGACAGATACGCAGTATTTT. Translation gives CASSVGASGETDTQYF. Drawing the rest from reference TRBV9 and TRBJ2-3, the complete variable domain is DSGVTQTPKHLITATGQRVTLRCSPRSGDLSVYWYQQSLDQGLQFLIQYYNGEERAKGNILERFSAQQFPDLHSELNLSSLELGDSALYFCASSVGASGETDTQYFGPGTRLTVL.